A selection of T cell receptor beta chains follows, all from one sample in a study of cytomegalovirus exposure and HLA in healthy donors. Sequencing was performed with immunoSEQ multiplex PCR; in TCRdb, only in-frame clones are kept and a portion is missing. Among some 190,000 clones listed, about 80% were seen once. Sample: PBMCs. The source is a man between 18 and 29 years old in good health and CMV-seronegative. CDR3s include the opening cysteine and the closing phenylalanine or tryptophan. The order of the fields is CDR3 length, D gene, clone size, J gene, V gene, CDR3 DNA, CDR3 protein. D genes are given only for firm matches. For some rows the clone size is stated as once, few or many, or as a class when expanded; others skip it.

cdr3_length: 14
d_call: NA
clone_size: few
j_call: TRBJ1-1
v_call: TRBV6-1
cdr3_nt: TGTGCCAGCAGTCCACTCCGGGTCTCATTTGAAGCTTTCTTT
cdr3_aa: CASSPLRVSFEAFF

cdr3_length: 15
d_call: TRBD1
clone_size: NA
j_call: TRBJ2-7
v_call: TRBV10-3
cdr3_nt: TGTGCCATCAGTCACCGGACAGGAGCCACCGACGAGCAGTACTTC
cdr3_aa: CAISHRTGATDEQYF

cdr3_length: 13
d_call: NA
clone_size: once
j_call: TRBJ2-7
v_call: TRBV7-2
cdr3_nt: TGTGCCAGCAGCTTAGCCCTATACGACGAGCAGTACTTC
cdr3_aa: CASSLALYDEQYF

cdr3_length: 15
d_call: NA
clone_size: few
j_call: TRBJ2-7
v_call: TRBV2
cdr3_nt: TGTGCCAGCAGTGACAACGGTCTCCTATCGGGCGAGCAGTACTTC
cdr3_aa: CASSDNGLLSGEQYF

cdr3_length: 15
d_call: TRBD1
clone_size: NA
j_call: TRBJ1-4
v_call: TRBV30
cdr3_nt: TGTGCCTGGAGCGCCCAACAGGGGGCCGGTGAAAAACTGTTTTTT
cdr3_aa: CAWSAQQGAGEKLFF

cdr3_length: 15
d_call: NA
clone_size: NA
j_call: TRBJ1-6
v_call: TRBV29-1
cdr3_nt: TGCAGCGTTGAAGATCCCGACAGTACTGATTCACCCCTCCACTTT
cdr3_aa: CSVEDPDSTDSPLHF

cdr3_length: 18
d_call: TRBD2
clone_size: NA
j_call: TRBJ2-3
v_call: TRBV4-1
cdr3_nt: TGCGCCAGCAGCCAGGCGATCCTAGCGGGGGGGACCCCAGATACGCAGTATTTT
cdr3_aa: CASSQAILAGGTPDTQYF

cdr3_length: 15
d_call: TRBD2
clone_size: few
j_call: TRBJ2-1
v_call: TRBV10-3
cdr3_nt: TGTGCCATCAGTGAGCCTAGCGGGGGATACAATGAGCAGTTCTTC
cdr3_aa: CAISEPSGGYNEQFF

cdr3_length: 16
d_call: NA
clone_size: once
j_call: TRBJ1-5
v_call: TRBV7-2
cdr3_nt: TGTGCCAGCAGCTTAAGATCAGGATCTAGCAATCAGCCCCAGCATTTT
cdr3_aa: CASSLRSGSSNQPQHF

cdr3_length: 14
d_call: NA
clone_size: NA
j_call: TRBJ2-1
v_call: TRBV11-3
cdr3_nt: TGTGCCAGCAGCTTAGGGACTGACCGGAATGAGCAGTTCTTC
cdr3_aa: CASSLGTDRNEQFF

cdr3_length: 11
d_call: NA
clone_size: NA
j_call: TRBJ2-7
v_call: TRBV7-9
cdr3_nt: TGTGCGCTAGGGGACTCCTACGAGCAGTACTTC
cdr3_aa: CALGDSYEQYF

cdr3_length: 15
d_call: TRBD1
clone_size: NA
j_call: TRBJ1-5
v_call: TRBV7-2
cdr3_nt: TGTGCCAGCAGCCCGAACGGACAGGGTGTTCAGCCCCAGCATTTT
cdr3_aa: CASSPNGQGVQPQHF

cdr3_length: 16
d_call: TRBD2
clone_size: NA
j_call: TRBJ2-3
v_call: TRBV18
cdr3_nt: TGTGCCAGCTCACCAGGGACTAGCGGGAAATGGGATACGCAGTATTTT
cdr3_aa: CASSPGTSGKWDTQYF

cdr3_length: 15
d_call: NA
clone_size: NA
j_call: TRBJ2-7
v_call: TRBV6-5
cdr3_nt: TGTGCCAGCAGGGCAGTACGGGGTCAGACCTACGAGCAGTACTTC
cdr3_aa: CASRAVRGQTYEQYF

cdr3_length: 13
d_call: NA
clone_size: NA
j_call: TRBJ1-1
v_call: TRBV18
cdr3_nt: TGTGCCAGCTCGGAACGGGGTAACACTGAAGCTTTCTTT
cdr3_aa: CASSERGNTEAFF

cdr3_length: 14
d_call: TRBD1
clone_size: NA
j_call: TRBJ2-5
v_call: TRBV5-6
cdr3_nt: TGTGCCAGCAACGCAGGGGGCGCGGGGGAGACCCAGTACTTC
cdr3_aa: CASNAGGAGETQYF

cdr3_length: 16
d_call: TRBD1
clone_size: NA
j_call: TRBJ2-5
v_call: TRBV7-8
cdr3_nt: TGTGCCAGCAGCCGTCCCTTTGACAGGGTCCAAGAGACCCAGTACTTC
cdr3_aa: CASSRPFDRVQETQYF

cdr3_length: 13
d_call: NA
clone_size: NA
j_call: TRBJ2-3
v_call: TRBV19
cdr3_nt: TGTGCCGCGTCCCTGGGAGAGGCAGATACGCAGTATTTT
cdr3_aa: CAASLGEADTQYF

cdr3_length: 17
d_call: NA
clone_size: few
j_call: TRBJ2-1
v_call: TRBV11-2
cdr3_nt: TGTGCCAGCAGCTTAGGCAGTGTCGGGGACAATTACAATGAGCAGTTCTTC
cdr3_aa: CASSLGSVGDNYNEQFF

cdr3_length: 15
d_call: NA
clone_size: NA
j_call: TRBJ2-6
v_call: TRBV7-3
cdr3_nt: TGTGCCAGCAGCACCAGTTCCGCTGGGGCCAACGTCCTGACTTTC
cdr3_aa: CASSTSSAGANVLTF

cdr3_length: 16
d_call: NA
clone_size: NA
j_call: TRBJ2-7
v_call: TRBV25-1
cdr3_nt: TGTGCCAGCAGTGATAGGGAGCGGAGAGGGAGCTACGAGCAGTACTTC
cdr3_aa: CASSDRERRGSYEQYF

cdr3_length: 15
d_call: TRBD1
clone_size: NA
j_call: TRBJ1-4
v_call: TRBV27
cdr3_nt: TGTGCCAGCAGTTTATCCGGGACAGCGAATGAAAAACTGTTTTTT
cdr3_aa: CASSLSGTANEKLFF

cdr3_length: 14
d_call: TRBD1
clone_size: NA
j_call: TRBJ1-5
v_call: TRBV19
cdr3_nt: TGTGCCAGTACCGGGACAGGGGGCAATCAGCCCCAGCATTTT
cdr3_aa: CASTGTGGNQPQHF

cdr3_length: 16
d_call: NA
clone_size: NA
j_call: TRBJ2-3
v_call: TRBV5-5
cdr3_nt: TGTGCCAGCAGCTCGACAGGTACGGGGAGCACAGATACGCAGTATTTT
cdr3_aa: CASSSTGTGSTDTQYF

cdr3_length: 18
d_call: TRBD2
clone_size: once
j_call: TRBJ2-5
v_call: TRBV7-7
cdr3_nt: TGTGCTAGCAGCTTAGATCCCGGGAGGCTGGGAGACCAAGAGACCCAGTACTTC
cdr3_aa: CASSLDPGRLGDQETQYF

cdr3_length: 14
d_call: NA
clone_size: NA
j_call: TRBJ1-2
v_call: TRBV7-2
cdr3_nt: TGTGCCAGCAGCCCAAGACAGGCCTTTCATGGCTACACCTTC
cdr3_aa: CASSPRQAFHGYTF

cdr3_length: 20
d_call: TRBD2
clone_size: NA
j_call: TRBJ2-3
v_call: TRBV4-1
cdr3_nt: TGCGCCAGCAGCCAAGATTCGTTTAGGGGACTAGCGGGGAGCACAGATACGCAGTATTTT
cdr3_aa: CASSQDSFRGLAGSTDTQYF

cdr3_length: 14
d_call: NA
clone_size: NA
j_call: TRBJ1-1
v_call: TRBV5-4
cdr3_nt: TGTGCCAGCAGCTTCCCGCAAAGGGGCACTGAAGCTTTCTTT
cdr3_aa: CASSFPQRGTEAFF

cdr3_length: 15
d_call: TRBD2
clone_size: NA
j_call: TRBJ2-3
v_call: TRBV30
cdr3_nt: TGTGCCTGGGCTAGCGGGGGGACTAGCACAGATACGCAGTATTTT
cdr3_aa: CAWASGGTSTDTQYF

cdr3_length: 13
d_call: NA
clone_size: NA
j_call: TRBJ2-3
v_call: TRBV5-1
cdr3_nt: TGCGCCAGCAGCTCTACAGGGTCCGATACGCAGTATTTT
cdr3_aa: CASSSTGSDTQYF

cdr3_length: 16
d_call: TRBD1
clone_size: NA
j_call: TRBJ1-3
v_call: TRBV7-9
cdr3_nt: TGTGCCATCTCGACAGGGGCTAGTGCGGGTGGAAACACCATATATTTT
cdr3_aa: CAISTGASAGGNTIYF